The rows below give T cell receptor beta chains drawn from one sample of a study of cytotoxic CD8 clonotypes in ibrutinib-treated CLL. Measured with immunoSEQ multiplex PCR; TCRdb has only the in-frame clones, and not every one. The sample has approximately 45,000 clones, 69% seen once; the top ten hold 9.5% to 15%. This sample comprised PBMCs, obtained after 12 months of ibrutinib treatment. The receptor set was obtained from a human donor with chronic lymphocytic leukemia. CDR3s include the opening cysteine and the closing phenylalanine or tryptophan. Each record gives: V gene, J gene, clone size, D gene, CDR3 protein, CDR3 DNA. D genes are given only for firm matches. The size entry is marked missing in some rows and otherwise reads once, few, many or a size class.

v_call: TRBV25-1
j_call: TRBJ2-3
clone_size: NA
d_call: TRBD1
cdr3_aa: CASSDHRTGYLNCTQYF
cdr3_nt: TGTGCCAGCAGTGATCACAGGACAGGGTATCTTAATTGTACGCAGTATTTT

v_call: TRBV10-3
j_call: TRBJ2-5
clone_size: few
d_call: NA
cdr3_aa: CAISSGGRETQYF
cdr3_nt: TGTGCCATCTCATCAGGGGGGCGGGAGACCCAGTACTTC

v_call: TRBV2
j_call: TRBJ2-1
clone_size: NA
d_call: TRBD1
cdr3_aa: CVSSELRTGIYNEQFF
cdr3_nt: TGTGTCAGCAGTGAATTAAGGACAGGGATCTACAATGAGCAGTTCTTC

v_call: TRBV14
j_call: TRBJ2-7
clone_size: NA
d_call: NA
cdr3_aa: CASSALGAGAYEQYF
cdr3_nt: TGTGCCAGCAGCGCCCTCGGGGCGGGGGCGTACGAGCAGTACTTC

v_call: TRBV5-8
j_call: TRBJ2-7
clone_size: NA
d_call: NA
cdr3_aa: CASSFGTGELLYEQYF
cdr3_nt: TGTGCCAGCAGCTTTGGTACGGGAGAGCTTCTCTACGAGCAGTACTTC

v_call: TRBV2
j_call: TRBJ1-4
clone_size: NA
d_call: NA
cdr3_aa: CASSHPGEVNEKLFF
cdr3_nt: TGTGCCAGCAGTCACCCAGGGGAGGTAAATGAAAAACTGTTTTTT

v_call: TRBV4-1
j_call: TRBJ1-2
clone_size: NA
d_call: NA
cdr3_aa: CASSQSNYGYTF
cdr3_nt: TGCGCCAGCAGCCAATCAAACTATGGCTACACCTTC

v_call: TRBV4-1
j_call: TRBJ2-7
clone_size: NA
d_call: TRBD2
cdr3_aa: CASSQGSGAYEQYF
cdr3_nt: TGCGCCAGCAGCCAAGGTAGCGGGGCCTACGAGCAGTACTTC

v_call: TRBV6-5
j_call: TRBJ1-2
clone_size: NA
d_call: NA
cdr3_aa: CASSNRANYGYTF
cdr3_nt: TGTGCCAGCAGCAACAGGGCTAACTATGGCTACACCTTC

v_call: TRBV7-8
j_call: TRBJ2-7
clone_size: NA
d_call: NA
cdr3_aa: CASSIRDEQYF
cdr3_nt: TGTGCCAGCAGTATACGGGACGAGCAGTACTTC

v_call: TRBV11-2
j_call: TRBJ2-7
clone_size: NA
d_call: TRBD2
cdr3_aa: CASSLVGTIFYEQYF
cdr3_nt: TGTGCCAGCAGCTTAGTCGGGACTATCTTCTACGAGCAGTACTTC

v_call: TRBV5-6
j_call: TRBJ1-2
clone_size: NA
d_call: TRBD1
cdr3_aa: CASRGMGQINYGYTF
cdr3_nt: TGTGCCAGTCGGGGAATGGGACAGATAAACTATGGCTACACCTTC

v_call: TRBV9
j_call: TRBJ2-3
clone_size: NA
d_call: TRBD2
cdr3_aa: CASSVEGSGGLTDTQYF
cdr3_nt: TGTGCCAGCAGCGTAGAGGGTAGCGGGGGTTTAACAGATACGCAGTATTTT

v_call: TRBV29-1
j_call: TRBJ2-7
clone_size: NA
d_call: NA
cdr3_aa: CSVEENVEQYF
cdr3_nt: TGCAGCGTTGAAGAGAATGTGGAGCAGTACTTC

v_call: TRBV7-9
j_call: TRBJ1-6
clone_size: NA
d_call: NA
cdr3_aa: CASSYDSSNSPLHF
cdr3_nt: TGTGCCAGCAGTTACGACAGTAGTAATTCACCCCTCCACTTT

v_call: TRBV12-5
j_call: TRBJ1-5
clone_size: NA
d_call: NA
cdr3_aa: CASGGGAGSNQPQHF
cdr3_nt: TGTGCTAGTGGGGGAGGGGCCGGTAGCAATCAGCCCCAGCATTTT